The source of this T cell receptor beta chain is a study of beta chain features in type 1 diabetes (dated by TCRdb to the late 2010s). Broadly, across the study: Patients and healthy donors did not differ in mean age, gender distribution, total cell number or subset yield. A total of some 110 million sorted cells were examined across all samples, and the number of cells per subset was strongly correlated with RNA yield. In the study, recently diagnosed type 1 diabetes patients and matched healthy donors were compared on the TCRB repertoires of their sorted circulating CD4+ T cell subsets. Regulatory and stem cell-like memory subsets were isolated from only 8 patients and about eight healthy donors, whereas naive and central memory subsets came from all 28 donors.

From each donor, a single peripheral blood sample of approximately 0.11 L on average was drawn into heparinised tubes. Naive, central memory, regulatory and stem cell-like memory CD4+ T cells were sorted on a BD FACSAria II using a panel including CD45RO, CCR7, CD25, CD127, CD95 and CD27. A purity above 95% was achieved for all sorted populations. PBMCs were isolated right away by Lymphoprep density gradient centrifugation and were stained directly, without culture. Samples were stained and sorted in pairs, with one healthy donor and one patient per experiment, so that batch effects were minimized. The entire isolated RNA was reverse transcribed using the High Capacity cDNA Reverse Transcription Kit, and thus expressed TCRB transcripts were sequenced. Deep immunoSEQ sequencing was performed on naive, central memory and regulatory T cell samples, with an average of roughly 4 million total reads per sample. After sorted cells were lysed in RLT buffer, RNA was extracted with DNase-treated RNeasy Micro or Mini kits, with the choice depending on cell number. To prevent cross-contamination, each cell subset was processed individually, whereas patient and healthy donor samples were processed jointly. Using the immunoSEQ multiplex PCR, TCRB sequences were amplified from cDNA into 87-bp fragments spanning the CDR3 region. The amplicons were sequenced using the Illumina HiSeq platform. As for how the authors treated the data: Synthetic template baselines were used to correct PCR bias computationally, reads within Hamming distance 2 were collapsed, and singletons that could not be merged were discarded. By aligning reads against IMGT, V, D and J genes, CDR3 length, and insertions or deletions at six rearrangement sites were assigned. Within each subset, clonotype counts were normalized to sorted cell number, after which true diversity and Gini coefficients were computed with the tcR R package. The overlap coefficient, calculated on TCRB nucleotide sequences, was used to quantify repertoire sharing. In TCRdb, the immuneACCESS table is reduced to in-frame sequences with V and J assigned. These tables do not hold every clone; where another copy was compared, an unresolved V gene accounts for under half, and the others remain unexplained. V, J and clone size were drawn from that table, and D and trimming were deduced from the DNA. This sample gives nearly 350,000 clones in total; roughly 8% of them show up just once. Around 0.44% of the sample is in the top ten clones.

The junction shows trimming of 2 bases on V and 1 base on J, plus 5 bases between the germline ends. Including the terminal cysteine and phenylalanine, the CDR3 comprises 13 residues. Just the 39-base CDR3 DNA is kept, in frame starting at base 1. CDR1 and CDR2, looked up from the germline V gene, are MNHEY and SVGAGI. Points on this clone: Its antigen has not been determined. No base quality information exists; no much larger clone differs at one position.

The paper's findings and limits, for the study overall: A moderate but significant shortening of TCRB CDR3 length was observed in type 1 diabetes patients in all four CD4+ subsets. Only small numbers of individuals were included in the HLA sub-analyses, which left unresolved whether HLA type had any influence on TCRB rearrangement. Naive, central memory and regulatory TCRB repertoires appeared more similar among patients than among healthy donors. Sequencing cDNA rather than genomic DNA could over-represent highly expressing activated cells, although activation and CD3 levels did not differ between groups. Shorter templates might have been favored by PCR, but patient and control samples were amplified and corrected together, so both groups would have been affected equally by any skew. Fewer insertions and more nucleotide deletions at VDJ recombination sites were observed in patients with type 1 diabetes, implying thymic rearrangement abnormalities.

The chain was built from TRBV6-5 and TRBJ1-1, and possibly TRBD1, on 5 matching bases. This receptor was obtained from a woman between 18 and 29 years old in good health. Source material: central memory CD4+ T cells from blood. The DNA sequence is TGTGCCAGCAGTTACGACAGGAACACTGAAGCTTTCTTT. The translation is CASSYDRNTEAFF.